The 21 T cell receptor beta chains presented below share a single source sample, sequenced in a study of technical replicates of blood from a handful of donors. The assay was immunoSEQ multiplex PCR, and TCRdb's table has in-frame clones only and misses some. The repertoire consists of about 75,000 clones, with 95% to 98% occurring once and the leading ten covering 0.25% to 0.3%. The sample consisted of T cells isolated from PBMCs. The receptors here all came from a human donor in good health.

This rearrangement joins TRBV6-1 to TRBJ2-2; 7 nucleotides match TRBD1. V lost 4 bases and J lost 8; bases outside the gene matches: 7. CDR1 is MNHNS and CDR2 is SASEGT in the germline V gene. The CDR3 length is 14 residues. The CDR3 here is CASSARQGRGELFF. The CDR3 bases are TGTGCCAGCAGTGCGCGACAGGGCAGGGGGGAGCTGTTTTTT.

For the CDR3, the DNA is TGTGCCAGCAGCCGACTACGCGACTTGCACTACGAGCAGTACTTC. It encodes CASSRLRDLHYEQYF. The rearrangement uses TRBV6-5 and TRBJ2-7, with a weak D call TRBD2 (5 bases). The length of the CDR3 is 15 residues. The germline V gene encodes CDR1 MNHEY and CDR2 SVGAGI. Trimming removed 6 bases from V and 3 bases from J, with 18 bases in between.

The chain carries TRBV18 and TRBJ1-2; 7 nucleotides line up with TRBD1. Germline V gives CDR1 KGHSH, CDR2 LQKENI. This CDR3 contains 14 residues. The ends lost 6 bases at V and 3 bases at J; junction bases unmatched: 7. The CDR3 spells CASSLRGYDYGYTF. For the CDR3, the DNA is TGTGCCAGCTCCCTCAGGGGGTATGACTATGGCTACACCTTC.

The V gene is TRBV13, the J gene TRBJ1-4; D is possibly TRBD1 (5 bases). This CDR3 contains 16 residues. V was clipped by 0 bases and J by 6 bases, with 14 bases between them. CDR1 PRHDT and CDR2 FYEKMQ come from the germline V gene (reference sequence). In nucleotides, the CDR3 is TGTGCCAGCAGCTTAGGCCGGGAGGGAGGGGATGAAAAACTGTTTTTT. Its translation is CASSLGREGGDEKLFF.

The chain uses TRBV15 and TRBJ2-5; no definite D call. Per the germline V gene, CDR1 is LNHNV and CDR2 is YYDKDF (reference sequence). This CDR3 has 11 residues. V was clipped by 7 bases and J by 5 bases, with 8 bases between them. CDR3 DNA: TGTGCCACCACGGTCGGGGAGACCCAGTACTTC. Amino acids: CATTVGETQYF.

The V and J genes are TRBV5-1 and TRBJ1-1; D unclear. V lost 0 bases and J 1 base, leaving 10 bases between the germline ends. Germline values: CDR1 SGHRS, CDR2 YFSETQ. The length of the CDR3 is 15 residues. CDR3 amino acids: CASSLVPGQNTEAFF. The CDR3 DNA reads TGCGCCAGCAGCTTGGTGCCGGGTCAGAACACTGAAGCTTTCTTT.

The chain joins TRBV30 to TRBJ2-7; 8 bases line up with TRBD2. The CDR3 has 13 residues. Germline V gives CDR1 GTSNPN, CDR2 SVGIG (reference sequence). With V trimmed by 2 bases and J by 4 bases, 4 bases remained unmatched. For the CDR3, the DNA is TGTGCCTGGAGTTTTGCGGGAGGATACGAGCAGTACTTC. This translates into CAWSFAGGYEQYF.

This clone was detected only once. The chain uses TRBV29-1 and TRBJ2-7; 7 nucleotides agree with TRBD2. Germline CDR1 and CDR2: SQVTM and ANQGSEA. The CDR3 length is 13 residues. With V trimmed by 7 bases and J by 6 bases, 12 bases remained unmatched. The CDR3 sequence: CSGQTNGGSEQYF. CDR3 bases: TGCAGCGGGCAGACTAACGGGGGGTCCGAGCAGTACTTC.

For the CDR3, the DNA is TGTGCCAGCAGCTTGGGACTAGCGGGAGGGGATACGCAGTATTTT. Residues: CASSLGLAGGDTQYF. The chain joins TRBV5-6 to TRBJ2-3; 14 bases match TRBD2. CDR1 and CDR2 (germline): SGHDT, YYEEEE. V lost 0 bases to trimming and J lost 6 bases; unmatched junction nucleotides: 0. CDR3 length: 15 amino acids.

The V gene is TRBV5-8, the J gene TRBJ1-5; D unresolved. Trimming took off 0 bases at V and 11 bases at J, with 12 bases between the two ends. The CDR3 contains 13 residues. Germline lookup yields CDR1 SGHTS and CDR2 YDEGEE. CDR3 in amino acids: CASSLEPGKSQHF. CDR3 DNA sequence: TGTGCCAGCAGCTTGGAACCCGGGAAGTCCCAGCATTTT. Drawing the rest from reference TRBV5-8 and TRBJ1-5, the complete variable domain is EAGVTQSPTHLIKTRGQQATLRCSPISGHTSVYWYQQALGLGLQFLLWYDEGEERNRGNFPPRFSGRQFPNYSSELNVNALELEDSALYLCASSLEPGKSQHFGDGTRLSIL.

The chain couples TRBV27 to TRBJ2-7; TRBD1 matches 11 bases. The CDR3 has 15 residues. Germline V lookup: CDR1 MNHEY, CDR2 SMNVEV (reference sequence). The junction had 10 bases not matched to a gene; V was cut back by 6 bases and J by 6 bases. CDR3: CASSGPGQGVFEQYF. CDR3 bases: TGTGCCAGCAGCGGGCCGGGACAGGGGGTGTTCGAGCAGTACTTC.

The chain joins TRBV5-4 to TRBJ2-1; TRBD1 matches 8 bases. V gave up 9 bases and J gave up 0 bases; unmatched junction bases: 14. CDR3 length: 17 residues. The germline V gene has CDR1 SGHNT and CDR2 YYREEE (reference sequence). CDR3 protein: CATKTGVSLSSYNEQFF. Here the CDR3 DNA reads TGTGCCACCAAGACAGGGGTCTCTTTGTCCTCCTACAATGAGCAGTTCTTC.

V usage is TRBV6-6 and J usage is TRBJ2-2, with D perhaps TRBD1 (6 bases). The CDR3 consists of 15 residues. Between the trimmed V and J ends, which lost 0 bases and 6 bases, there was a span of 11 bases. Germline CDR1 reads MNHNY; CDR2 reads SVGAGI (reference sequence). The DNA for the CDR3 is TGTGCCAGCAGTTACTCGAGTGGGGGCTCCGGGGAGCTGTTTTTT. Its protein is CASSYSSGGSGELFF.

This sequence joins TRBV6-6 and TRBJ2-5; TRBD2 matches at 10 bases. The ends lost 6 bases at V and 3 bases at J; junction bases unmatched: 4. The CDR3 has 14 amino acids. CDR1 MNHNY and CDR2 SVGAGI come from the germline V gene (reference sequence). For the CDR3, the DNA is TGTGCCAGCAGGTCCCTAGCGGGAGAAGAGACCCAGTACTTC. This codes for CASRSLAGEETQYF.

This chain links TRBV5-4 with TRBJ2-2; the match to TRBD2 covers 7 bases. J gave up 5 bases and V 0 bases, and 7 bases lay outside the gene matches. Germline V lookup: CDR1 SGHNT, CDR2 YYREEE (reference sequence). This CDR3 contains 16 residues. CDR3 protein: CASSLGGRELTGELFF. The CDR3 DNA is TGTGCCAGCAGCTTGGGTGGGCGGGAGTTAACCGGGGAGCTGTTTTTT.

The rearrangement links TRBV2 to TRBJ1-1; 7 bases agree with TRBD1. This CDR3 is built from 11 residues. The ends lost 10 bases at V and 5 bases at J; junction bases unmatched: 4. Germline CDR1 and CDR2: SNHLY and FYNNEI. CDR3 in DNA: TGTGCCAAAACAGGGGCTACTGAAGCTTTCTTT. Amino acids: CAKTGATEAFF.

The gene calls are TRBV7-3 and TRBJ2-7; D is uncertain. V dropped 0 bases and J dropped 3 bases, with 6 bases sitting between them. CDR3 length: 13 residues. Germline CDR1 reads SGHTA; CDR2 reads FQGTGA. The CDR3, as DNA: TGTGCCAGCAGCTTAACACTGAACTACGAGCAGTACTTC. As protein: CASSLTLNYEQYF. Variable domain in full (rest from reference TRBV7-3 and TRBJ2-7): GAGVSQTPSNKVTEKGKYVELRCDPISGHTALYWYRQSLGQGPEFLIYFQGTGAADDSGLPNDRFFAVRPEGSVSTLKIQRTERGDSAVYLCASSLTLNYEQYFGPGTRLTVT.

The chain recombines TRBV4-1 with TRBJ2-5; TRBD2 aligns across 11 bases. V lost 3 bases and J lost 1; bases outside the gene matches: 1. The CDR3 length is 15 residues. Per the germline V gene, CDR1 is MGHRA and CDR2 is YSYEKL. CDR3 nucleotide sequence: TGCGCCAGCAGCCACCTAGCGGGAGGCCAAGAGACCCAGTACTTC. This encodes CASSHLAGGQETQYF.

The genes are TRBV10-3 and TRBJ2-2; no clear D. Germline V gene lookup returns CDR1 ENHRY and CDR2 SYGVKD. V lost 4 bases and J 8 bases, leaving 14 bases between the germline ends. This CDR3 spans 14 amino acids. In DNA form, the CDR3 reads TGTGCCATCAGTGCTGAGACATTCTCGGGGGAGCTGTTTTTT. This translates into CAISAETFSGELFF.

J is TRBJ1-1 and V is TRBV5-1; D is ambiguous. V gave up 2 bases and J gave up 5 bases, with 13 bases separating them. CDR3 size: 14 residues. CDR1 SGHRS and CDR2 YFSETQ come from the germline V gene. The CDR3, as DNA: TGCGCCAGCAGCTTACGGGATTGGGATACTGAAGCTTTCTTT. This translates into CASSLRDWDTEAFF.

The chain recombines TRBV11-2 with TRBJ1-5, with no clear D. V lost 0 bases to trimming and J lost 0 bases, with 3 bases between them. This CDR3 contains 14 residues. From germline, CDR1 is SGHAT and CDR2 FQNNGV. The CDR3 spells CASSLDYSNQPQHF. In DNA, the CDR3 is TGTGCCAGCAGCTTAGATTATAGCAATCAGCCCCAGCATTTT.